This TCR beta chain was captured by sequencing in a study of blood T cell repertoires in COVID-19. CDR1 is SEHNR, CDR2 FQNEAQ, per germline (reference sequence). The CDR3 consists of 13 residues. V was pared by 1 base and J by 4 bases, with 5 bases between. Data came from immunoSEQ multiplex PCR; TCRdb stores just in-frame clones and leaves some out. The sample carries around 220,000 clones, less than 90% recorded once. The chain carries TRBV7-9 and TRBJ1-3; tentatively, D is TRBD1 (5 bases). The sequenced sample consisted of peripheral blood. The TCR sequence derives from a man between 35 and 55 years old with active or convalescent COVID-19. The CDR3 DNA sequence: TGTGCCAGCAGCTTAGGGGGCGGAAACACCATATATTTT. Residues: CASSLGGGNTIYF.